The clone carrying this TCR beta chain showed up just a few times. Its antigen is as yet unknown. Other DNA variants within this sample encode the same CDR3. These data originate in a study of beta chain features in type 1 diabetes. Reverse transcription of all isolated RNA meant that expressed TCRB transcripts were sequenced. The data were produced by immunoSEQ multiplex PCR, yet TCRdb's version contains in-frame clones alone and is incomplete. Of hundreds of thousands of clones detected, less than 15% appear once; the ten largest clones hold roughly 0.028%. Study-level points and caveats: In cDNA sequencing, cells with high TCR expression could be over-represented. Patients with Type 1 diabetes showed moderately but significantly shorter TCRB CDR3s in all four CD4+ subsets.

The material sequenced was naive CD4+ T cells from blood. The TCR originated in a middle-aged woman in good health.

The CDR3 loop reads CASSLAGNQPQHF. DNA of the CDR3: TGCGCCAGCAGCTTGGCGGGAAATCAGCCCCAGCATTTT. This sequence joins TRBV5-1 and TRBJ1-5; D uncertain. Trimming took off 0 bases at V and 4 bases at J, with 5 bases between the two ends. CDR1 is SGHRS, CDR2 YFSETQ, per germline. CDR3 size: 13 residues.